The table lists the clone carrying this T cell receptor beta chain with a few counts. Its target is not known. Time point indicated: persistent/refractory GD, antithyroid drugs over 5 years with positive TRAb. PBMCs were the source of the RNA used for TCR sequencing. Xi'an, China, was home to the endocrinology department that provided patients. The data stem from a study of regulatory T cells in long-lasting Graves disease. The wider study: Those with persistent Graves' disease had received antithyroid drugs for over 5 years with positive TSH receptor antibodies.

Arm-PCR of CDR3 regions and iRepertoire HTBI primers were the basis on which TCR beta libraries were built. TCRdb reanalysed the multiplex PCR reads using MiXCR and keeps one entry per CDR3 protein. The table lists about 470,000 distinct CDR3 sequences, roughly 20% of them singletons. Regarding the study as a whole: Persistent Graves' patients had lower TCR diversity than newly diagnosed ones. Blood alone, not thyroid tissue, was studied.

The clonotype comes from a female donor with Graves disease. The sample was peripheral blood mononuclear cells (PBMCs), taken when the disease was refractory, from a patient treated with antithyroid drugs.

The CDR3: CASSPGTGDNSPLHF. In DNA form, the CDR3 reads TGCGCCAGCAGCCCCGGGACAGGTGATAATTCACCCCTCCACTTT. V usage is TRBV5-1 and J usage is TRBJ1-6; 8 bases align to TRBD1. CDR1 and CDR2 (germline): SGHRS, YFSETQ. Germline trimming cut 4 bases from V and 5 bases from J; bases unmatched to any gene: 5. This CDR3 has 15 amino acids.